This TCR beta chain was captured by sequencing in a study of shared clonotypes between healthy human individuals. Trimming cost V 6 bases and J 6 bases, with 16 bases left between them. The CDR3 extends over 14 amino acids. Per the germline V gene, CDR1 is MNHEY and CDR2 is SMNVEV (reference sequence). Notes on this clone: What it binds is not known.

Naive CD8 populations comprised CD45RO-negative cells positively selected for CCR7, excluding terminally differentiated effector memory CD45RA+ cells. Study outcomes and limitations: Larger estimated richness was generally seen in naive subsets than in memory subsets. Clonotypes not shared had lower generation probabilities than those common to all four donors.

Clones were sequenced by immunoSEQ multiplex PCR, and TCRdb holds only the in-frame ones, with some missing. The table lists hundreds of thousands of clones, approximately 96% of them singletons. The V call is TRBV27, the J call TRBJ2-3, with a possible D match to TRBD2 (6 bases). The sequence was obtained from a woman in her twenties or thirties in good health. Sequencing input: naive CD8+ T cells sorted from blood. The CDR3 loop reads CASSWGVAEDTQYF. CDR3 nucleotide sequence: TGTGCCAGCAGCTGGGGGGTCGCGGAGGATACGCAGTATTTT.